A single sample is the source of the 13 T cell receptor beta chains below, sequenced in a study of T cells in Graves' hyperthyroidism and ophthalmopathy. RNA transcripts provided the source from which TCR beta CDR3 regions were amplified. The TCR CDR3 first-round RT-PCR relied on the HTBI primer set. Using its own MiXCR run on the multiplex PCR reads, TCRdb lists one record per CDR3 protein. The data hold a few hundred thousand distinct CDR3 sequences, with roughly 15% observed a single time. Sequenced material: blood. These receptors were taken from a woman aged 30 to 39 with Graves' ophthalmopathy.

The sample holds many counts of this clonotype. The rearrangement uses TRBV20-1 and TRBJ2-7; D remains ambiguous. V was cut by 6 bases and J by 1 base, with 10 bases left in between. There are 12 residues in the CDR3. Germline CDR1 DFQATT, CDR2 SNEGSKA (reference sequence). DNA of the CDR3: TGCAGTGCAAGAAGGGATTCCTACGAGCAGTACTTC. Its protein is CSARRDSYEQYF.

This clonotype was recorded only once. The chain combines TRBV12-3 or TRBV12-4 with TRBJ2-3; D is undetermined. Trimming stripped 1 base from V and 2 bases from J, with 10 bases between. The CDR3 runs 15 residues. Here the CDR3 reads CASSLESAFTDTQYF. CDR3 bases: TGTGCCAGCAGTTTAGAGTCGGCCTTCACAGATACGCAGTATTTT.

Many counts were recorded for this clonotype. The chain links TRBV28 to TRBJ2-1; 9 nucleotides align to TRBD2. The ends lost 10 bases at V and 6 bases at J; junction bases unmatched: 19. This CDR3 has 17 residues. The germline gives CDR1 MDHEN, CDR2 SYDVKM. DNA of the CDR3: TGTGCCACCAAGGGACAGTTGGGACTAGCCCGACCCAATGAGCAGTTCTTC. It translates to CATKGQLGLARPNEQFF.

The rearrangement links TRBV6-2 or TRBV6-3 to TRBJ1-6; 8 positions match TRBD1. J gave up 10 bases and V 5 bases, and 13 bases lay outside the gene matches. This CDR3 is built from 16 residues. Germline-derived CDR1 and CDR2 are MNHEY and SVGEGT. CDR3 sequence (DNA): TGTGCCAGCAGTCCAGGATCAGGGGGCGCAAAATCACCCCTCCACTTT. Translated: CASSPGSGGAKSPLHF.

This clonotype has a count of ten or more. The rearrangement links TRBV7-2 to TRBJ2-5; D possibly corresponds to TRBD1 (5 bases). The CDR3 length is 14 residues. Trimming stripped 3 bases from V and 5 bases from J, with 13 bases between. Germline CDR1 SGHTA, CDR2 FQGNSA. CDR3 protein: CASSLGSGWETQYF. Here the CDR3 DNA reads TGTGCCAGCAGCTTGGGGTCAGGGTGGGAGACCCAGTACTTC.

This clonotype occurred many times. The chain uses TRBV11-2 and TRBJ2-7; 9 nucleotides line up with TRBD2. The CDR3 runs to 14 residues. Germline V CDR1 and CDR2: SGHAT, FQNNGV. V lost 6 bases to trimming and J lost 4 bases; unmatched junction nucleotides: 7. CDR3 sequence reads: CASSPGTSTYEQYF. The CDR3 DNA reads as TGTGCCAGCAGTCCCGGGACTAGCACATACGAGCAGTACTTC. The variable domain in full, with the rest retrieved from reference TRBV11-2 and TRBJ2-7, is EAGVAQSPRYKIIEKRQSVAFWCNPISGHATLYWYQQILGQGPKLLIQFQNNGVVDDSQLPKDRFSAERLKGVDSTLKIQPAKLEDSAVYLCASSPGTSTYEQYFGPGTRLTVT.

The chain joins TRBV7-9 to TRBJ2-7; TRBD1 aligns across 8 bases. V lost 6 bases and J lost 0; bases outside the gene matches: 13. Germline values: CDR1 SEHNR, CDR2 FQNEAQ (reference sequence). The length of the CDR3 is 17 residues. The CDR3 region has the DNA TGTGCCAGCAGTTCAACACCGGGACAGGAAAGCTCCTACGAGCAGTACTTC. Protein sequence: CASSSTPGQESSYEQYF. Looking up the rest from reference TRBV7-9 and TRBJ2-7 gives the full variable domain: DTGVSQNPRHKITKRGQNVTFRCDPISEHNRLYWYRQTLGQGPEFLTYFQNEAQLEKSRLLSDRFSAERPKGSFSTLEIQRTEQGDSAMYLCASSSTPGQESSYEQYFGPGTRLTVT.

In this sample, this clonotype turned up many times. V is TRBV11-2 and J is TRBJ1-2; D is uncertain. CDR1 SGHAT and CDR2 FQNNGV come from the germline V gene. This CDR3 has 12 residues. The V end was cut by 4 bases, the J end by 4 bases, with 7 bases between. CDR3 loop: CASSSIGYGYTF. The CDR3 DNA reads TGTGCCAGCAGCTCTATAGGCTATGGCTACACCTTC.

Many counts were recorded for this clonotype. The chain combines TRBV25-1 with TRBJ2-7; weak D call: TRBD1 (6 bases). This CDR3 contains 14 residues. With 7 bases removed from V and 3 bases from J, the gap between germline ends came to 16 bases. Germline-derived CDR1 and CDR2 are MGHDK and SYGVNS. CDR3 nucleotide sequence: TGTGCCAGCACCGCACGGGGACATTACTACGAGCAGTACTTC. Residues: CASTARGHYYEQYF.

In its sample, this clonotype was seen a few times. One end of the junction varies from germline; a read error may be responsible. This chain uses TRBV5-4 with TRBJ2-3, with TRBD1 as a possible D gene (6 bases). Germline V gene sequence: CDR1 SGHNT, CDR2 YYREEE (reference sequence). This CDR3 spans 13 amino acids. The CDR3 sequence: CTSSIRGTDTQYF. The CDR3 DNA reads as TGTACCAGCAGCATCAGGGGTACAGATACGCAGTATTTT.

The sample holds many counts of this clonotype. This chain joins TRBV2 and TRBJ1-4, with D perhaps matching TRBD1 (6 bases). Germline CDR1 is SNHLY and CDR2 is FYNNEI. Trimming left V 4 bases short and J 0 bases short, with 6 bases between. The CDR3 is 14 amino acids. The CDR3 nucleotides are TGTGCCAGCAGTGGGACAGCAACTAATGAAAAACTGTTTTTT. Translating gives CASSGTATNEKLFF.

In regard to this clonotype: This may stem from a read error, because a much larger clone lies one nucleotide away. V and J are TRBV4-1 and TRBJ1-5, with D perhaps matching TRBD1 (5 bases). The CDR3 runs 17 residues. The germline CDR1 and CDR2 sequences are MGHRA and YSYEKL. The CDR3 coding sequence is TGCGCCAGCAGCCAAGGGCTCCTTGGGGGTCCTAATCAGCCCCGGCATTTT. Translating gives CASSQGLLGGPNQPRHF.

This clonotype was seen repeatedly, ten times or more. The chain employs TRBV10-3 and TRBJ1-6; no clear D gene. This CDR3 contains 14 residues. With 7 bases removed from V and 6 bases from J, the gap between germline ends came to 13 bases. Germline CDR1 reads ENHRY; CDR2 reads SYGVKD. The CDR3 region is CAINPQVSNSPLHF. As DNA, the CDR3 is TGTGCCATCAACCCGCAGGTTTCTAATTCACCCCTCCACTTT.